This T cell receptor (beta chain) stems from a study of blood T cell repertoires in COVID-19. Clones were sequenced by immunoSEQ multiplex PCR, and TCRdb holds only the in-frame ones, with some missing. Of 65,000 to 95,000 clones in the sample, approximately 90% were seen once. In germline, CDR1 is SEHNR, CDR2 FQNEAQ (reference sequence). The CDR3 is made up of 14 amino acids. V lost 5 bases, J lost 4 bases, and 14 bases lay in between. Seattle patients were enrolled while actively infected and followed longitudinally. The specimen sequenced was peripheral blood. V usage is TRBV7-9 and J usage is TRBJ2-5, with D perhaps TRBD2 (7 bases). The sequence derives from a man aged 50 to 60 with COVID-19, enrolled during active disease. The CDR3 loop is CASSHWGGGETQYF. CDR3 coding DNA: TGTGCCAGCAGCCACTGGGGGGGCGGAGAGACCCAGTACTTC.